These T cell receptor beta chains were read from a single sample in a study of control samples from healthy donors and cancer patients. Method: immunoSEQ multiplex PCR; TCRdb's copy keeps in-frame clones and lacks some. Of around 120,000 clones listed, roughly 91% were seen once; the top ten hold about 1.5%. Sequenced sample: PBMCs. The receptors come from a middle-aged man with head and neck cancer. Each CDR3 is given with its conserved first and last residue. The D gene is left open where the match is weak. Part of the rows lack a size; the others show once, few, many or a class for expanded clones.

d_gene,abundance,v_gene,j_gene,CDR3aa,CDR3nt
.,.,TRBV15,TRBJ2-1,CATSRDQSGWAYNEQFF,TGTGCCACCAGCAGAGATCAGTCTGGGTGGGCCTACAATGAGCAGTTCTTC
.,.,TRBV7-2,TRBJ2-7,CASRSGWEQYF,TGTGCCAGCAGATCTGGGTGGGAGCAGTACTTC
TRBD1,.,TRBV5-1,TRBJ1-1,CASSPEDRGPVTEAFF,TGCGCCAGCAGCCCGGAGGACAGGGGGCCCGTCACTGAAGCTTTCTTT
.,once,TRBV3-1/TRBV3-2,TRBJ2-3,CASSQGRASTDTQYF,TGTGCCAGCAGCCAGGGGCGGGCAAGCACAGATACGCAGTATTTT
.,.,TRBV6-5,TRBJ1-1,CASSYSKSRVNTEAFF,TGTGCCAGCAGTTACTCGAAAAGTAGGGTGAACACTGAAGCTTTCTTT
.,.,TRBV5-4,TRBJ1-2,CASSLPGLGYGYTF,TGTGCCAGCAGCTTGCCAGGGCTAGGCTATGGCTACACCTTC
.,.,TRBV3-1/TRBV3-2,TRBJ1-1,CASSQDPGGATEAFF,TGTGCCAGCAGCCAAGATCCGGGGGGGGCCACTGAAGCTTTCTTT
TRBD2,.,TRBV6-5,TRBJ2-7,CASSRLAGGLHEQYF,TGTGCCAGCAGCCGACTAGCGGGGGGTCTTCACGAGCAGTACTTC
.,.,TRBV27,TRBJ1-2,CASRDGNYGYTF,TGTGCCAGCAGAGACGGTAACTATGGCTACACCTTC
.,.,TRBV6-5,TRBJ1-1,CASSYSTRNTEAFF,TGTGCCAGCAGTTACTCGACCAGGAACACTGAAGCTTTCTTT
.,.,TRBV7-9,TRBJ2-7,CASSLVPLSPSSYEQYF,TGTGCCAGCAGCTTAGTTCCCTTAAGCCCCAGCTCCTACGAGCAGTACTTC
.,.,TRBV6-5,TRBJ1-2,CASQVHSLFWGYTF,TGTGCCAGCCAGGTTCACTCCCTTTTCTGGGGCTACACCTTC
.,.,TRBV7-2,TRBJ2-7,CASSFGFGRGGYEQYF,TGTGCCAGCAGCTTTGGGTTCGGTAGGGGGGGATACGAGCAGTACTTC
.,.,TRBV7-6,TRBJ2-5,CASSLGMGETQYF,TGTGCCAGCAGCTTAGGGATGGGCGAGACCCAGTACTTC
.,once,TRBV28,TRBJ2-2,CASSFDGNTGELFF,TGTGCCAGCAGTTTCGACGGGAACACCGGGGAGCTGTTTTTT
.,.,TRBV5-1,TRBJ1-1,CASSRDTRTEAFF,TGCGCCAGCAGCCGGGACACCAGGACTGAAGCTTTCTTT
.,.,TRBV2,TRBJ2-3,CASSEALSTDTQYF,TGTGCCAGCAGTGAAGCCCTGTCTACGGATACGCAGTATTTT
.,.,TRBV2,TRBJ1-6,CASKQGFNSPLHF,TGTGCCAGCAAGCAGGGTTTTAATTCACCCCTCCACTTT
.,.,TRBV11-2,TRBJ1-2,CASSSLRDAHYGYTF,TGTGCCAGCAGCTCGCTCCGGGACGCACACTATGGCTACACCTTC
TRBD1,.,TRBV18,TRBJ2-5,CASSPRTGTETQYF,TGTGCCAGCTCACCACGGACAGGGACAGAGACCCAGTACTTC
.,few,TRBV2,TRBJ2-2,CASSELGELFF,TGTGCCAGCAGTGAATTGGGGGAGCTGTTTTTT
.,.,TRBV6-5,TRBJ1-2,CASSLGKLWGYTF,TGTGCCAGCAGCCTGGGAAAGTTATGGGGCTACACCTTC
TRBD1,.,TRBV4-3,TRBJ1-4,CASSQVWQGEEKLFF,TGCGCCAGCAGCCAAGTTTGGCAGGGGGAGGAAAAACTGTTTTTT